This entry describes one T cell receptor beta chain. Its antigen has not been determined. Base qualities are missing; no much larger clone stands one base away. This record comes from a study of T cells in Graves' hyperthyroidism and ophthalmopathy (dated by TCRdb to between 2017 and 2020). Some background on the complete study: Peripheral blood samples were taken at initial diagnosis, before any treatment was given. The paper describes TCR Vbeta CDR3 sequencing of 140 or so peripheral blood samples, made up of 40 to 45 ophthalmopathy patients, over 70 hyperthyroidism patients and about 17 progressor patients. Once sampling was done, hyperthyroidism patients were given methimazole at a starting dose of 30 mg daily, whereas ophthalmopathy patients were given high-dose intravenous methylprednisolone. Prospective prediction of ophthalmopathy was tested in an independent validation cohort consisting of about 19 hyperthyroidism patients and about 17 patients who later progressed to ophthalmopathy. The roughly 100 discovery patients were randomly divided into training and test sets at a 7:3 ratio. In about 6 Graves' hyperthyroidism patients, the study also compared T-cell repertoires from thyroid tissue with T-cell repertoires from blood. To identify TCR V-J signatures that set the groups apart, the researchers used a discovery cohort of 95 to 100 patients, made up of 43 with Graves' ophthalmopathy and around 58 with stable Graves' hyperthyroidism.

CDR1 and CDR2 are drawn from the germline V gene: MDHEN, SYDVKM. V is pared back by 8 bases and J by 0 bases, with 21 bases lying between the germline termini. The CDR3 measures 17 amino acids from cysteine to phenylalanine. Only the CDR3 region is kept as DNA, spanning 51 bases read in frame from base 1. Beyond this particular receptor, the publication reports: No statistical method was used to set the sample size in advance, and investigators knew the group allocation. In cross-validation, a model built on a 13 V-J signature told ophthalmopathy apart from stable hyperthyroidism with about 90% sensitivity and around 81% specificity, and in testing the same model reached 80%/75%. Most expanded thyroid clonotypes (frequency above 0.001) were also found in blood, which suggests that blood repertoires may mirror thyroid immune responses. In validation, progression to ophthalmopathy was predicted by the model with around 71% sensitivity and 72% to 80% specificity, a median of about 6.8 months before onset.

Amplification of TCR beta CDR3 regions was carried out from RNA transcripts. The TCR CDR3 was subjected to a first round of RT-PCR using the HTBI primer set and the Qiagen OneStep RT-PCR kit. A second multiplex PCR round built the libraries, followed by size selection and purification. Libraries were sequenced paired-end with 100 bp reads on an Illumina HiSeq2000. For the original study's pipeline: SOAPnuke was used to process the raw data, removing reads that contained adapters or uncalled bases, had a mean Phred below 15, or lacked an exact match to the constant primer or identifier. COPE v1.2.5 was used to merge the high-quality paired reads, and each unique nucleotide sequence was defined as a clonotype. Clonotypes were aligned to IMGT TRBV, TRBD and TRBJ reference segments using MiTCR v1.1. Only V-J combinations with frequency above 0.0001, covering approximately 99% of repertoires, were analysed. The TCS score was defined as the ratio of F50 (clonal expansion) to E x V (chaos), calculated using BLOSUM62-based TCRdist between CDR3 peptides within each V-J. Welch's t-statistics and random forest reduced approximately 520 V-J features to 10 to 15, which were used in a naive Bayes classifier (R e1071). TCRdb redid the processing of the public reads, applying fastp at Q25 and MiXCR, and retained in-frame beta chains. Each CDR3 protein appears once, grouped with its most common genes and DNA. It is TCRdb's table, rather than the study itself, that gives the V and J calls and clone size. The table for this sample lists about 260,000 distinct CDR3 sequences; roughly 17% of them were counted only once. The ten largest make up about 30% of the sample.

Moderately to severely active disease, a Clinical Activity Score of at least 3, a NOSPECS grade of at least 4, and a duration under 3 months were present in ophthalmopathy patients. Patients with uncontrolled infections, other autoimmune diseases, pregnancy or lactation were excluded. Diagnoses were based on clinical symptoms, serum thyroxine and TRAb, thyroid ultrasound and orbital computed tomography. Ficoll-Paque density gradient centrifugation was used to isolate PBMCs from about 9.4 ml of fresh peripheral blood. Total RNA was extracted with Trizol reagent, and quality was checked on an Agilent 2100 Bioanalyzer.

Input material: blood. The chain is encoded by TRBV28 joined to TRBJ2-3; tentative D gene TRBD2, with 6 bases matching. This TCR derives from a woman younger than 30 with Graves' ophthalmopathy. The CDR3 reads CASFPITGVRSTDTQYF. The nucleotide sequence reads as follows: TGTGCCAGCTTCCCCATAACGGGGGTTCGGAGCACAGATACGCAGTATTTT. The full variable domain, completed from the reference TRBV28 and TRBJ2-3 proteins outside the CDR3, reads DVKVTQSSRYLVKRTGEKVFLECVQDMDHENMFWYRQDPGLGLRLIYFSYDVKMKEKGDIPEGYSVSREKKERFSLILESASTNQTSMYLCASFPITGVRSTDTQYFGPGTRLTVL.